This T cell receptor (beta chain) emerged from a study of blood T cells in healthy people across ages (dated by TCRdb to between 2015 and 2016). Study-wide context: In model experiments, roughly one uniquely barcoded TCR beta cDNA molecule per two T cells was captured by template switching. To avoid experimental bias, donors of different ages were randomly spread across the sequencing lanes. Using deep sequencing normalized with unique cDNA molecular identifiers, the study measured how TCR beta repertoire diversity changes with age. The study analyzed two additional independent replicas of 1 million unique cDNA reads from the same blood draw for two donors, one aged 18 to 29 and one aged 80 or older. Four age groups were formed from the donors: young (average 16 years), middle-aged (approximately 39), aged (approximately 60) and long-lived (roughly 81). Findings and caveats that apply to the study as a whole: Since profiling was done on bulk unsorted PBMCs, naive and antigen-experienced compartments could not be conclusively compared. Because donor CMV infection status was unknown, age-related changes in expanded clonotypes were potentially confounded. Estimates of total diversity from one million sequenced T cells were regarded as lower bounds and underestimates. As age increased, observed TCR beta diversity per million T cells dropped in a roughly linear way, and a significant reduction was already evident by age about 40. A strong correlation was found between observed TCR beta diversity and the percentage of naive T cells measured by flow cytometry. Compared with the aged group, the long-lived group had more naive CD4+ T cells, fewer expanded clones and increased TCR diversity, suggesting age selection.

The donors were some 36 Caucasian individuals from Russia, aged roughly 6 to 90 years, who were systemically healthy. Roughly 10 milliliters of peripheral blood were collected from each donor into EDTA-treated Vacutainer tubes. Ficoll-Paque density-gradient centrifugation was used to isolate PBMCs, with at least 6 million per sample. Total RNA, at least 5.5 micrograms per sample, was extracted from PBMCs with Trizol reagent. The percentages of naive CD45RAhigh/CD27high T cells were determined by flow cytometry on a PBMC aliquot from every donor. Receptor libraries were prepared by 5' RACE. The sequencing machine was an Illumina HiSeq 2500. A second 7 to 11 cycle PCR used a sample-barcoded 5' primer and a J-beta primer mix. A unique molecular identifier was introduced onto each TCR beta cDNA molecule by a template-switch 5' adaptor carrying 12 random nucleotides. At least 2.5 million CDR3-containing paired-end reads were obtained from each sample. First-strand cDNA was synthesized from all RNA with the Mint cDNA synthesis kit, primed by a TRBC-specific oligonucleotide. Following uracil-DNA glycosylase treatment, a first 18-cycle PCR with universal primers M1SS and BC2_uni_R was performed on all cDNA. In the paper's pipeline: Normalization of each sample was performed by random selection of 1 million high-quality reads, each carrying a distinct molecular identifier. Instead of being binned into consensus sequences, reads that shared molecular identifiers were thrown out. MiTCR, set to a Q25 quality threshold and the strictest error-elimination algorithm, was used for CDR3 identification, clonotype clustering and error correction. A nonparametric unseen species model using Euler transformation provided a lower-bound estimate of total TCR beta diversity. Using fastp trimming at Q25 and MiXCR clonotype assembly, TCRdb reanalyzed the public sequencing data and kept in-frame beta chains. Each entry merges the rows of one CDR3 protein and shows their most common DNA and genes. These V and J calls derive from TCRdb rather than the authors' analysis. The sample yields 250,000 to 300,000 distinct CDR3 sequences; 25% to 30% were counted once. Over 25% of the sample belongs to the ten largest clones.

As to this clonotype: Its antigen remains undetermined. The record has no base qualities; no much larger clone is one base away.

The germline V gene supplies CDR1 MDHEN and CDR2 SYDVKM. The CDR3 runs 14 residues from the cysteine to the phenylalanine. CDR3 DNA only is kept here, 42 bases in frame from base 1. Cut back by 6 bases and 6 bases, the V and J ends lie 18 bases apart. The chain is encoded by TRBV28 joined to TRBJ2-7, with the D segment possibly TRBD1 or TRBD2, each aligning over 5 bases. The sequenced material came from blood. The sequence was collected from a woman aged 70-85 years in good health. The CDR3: CASSGTFGRSEQYF. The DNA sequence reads TGTGCCAGCAGCGGGACGTTCGGCCGCAGCGAGCAGTACTTC.